The 31 T cell receptor beta chains below were found in one sample sequenced in a study of blood T cell repertoires in COVID-19. TCRdb's table, derived via immunoSEQ multiplex PCR, lists solely in-frame clones and lacks some. This sample has under 450,000 clones, with less than 90% found just once. Sequenced material: peripheral blood. These receptors all come from a woman in her fifties or sixties with COVID-19, enrolled during active disease.

The chain has TRBV7-9 and TRBJ2-5; D gene uncertain. CDR1 is SEHNR and CDR2 is FQNEAQ in the germline V gene (reference sequence). The V gene lost 5 bases and the J gene lost 2 bases, with 15 bases spanning the gap. This CDR3 spans 15 amino acids. This chain's CDR3 is CASSPLRPGQETQYF. CDR3 nucleotide sequence: TGTGCCAGCAGCCCCCTTAGGCCAGGTCAAGAGACCCAGTACTTC.

The sample holds one count of this clone. The chain is built from TRBV6-5 and TRBJ1-1; TRBD1 is a possible D gene (5 bases). Germline assignment: CDR1 MNHEY and CDR2 SVGAGI. V was pared by 8 bases and J by 5 bases, with 12 bases between. The CDR3 extends over 12 amino acids. CDR3 nucleotide sequence: TGTGCCAGCCGTCCTCAGGGTACTGAAGCTTTCTTT. This gives the protein CASRPQGTEAFF.

This clone has just one count. The CDR3 DNA reads TGCAGCGTTGAAGATGGGCAGGGATCTACTTCTAACTATGGCTACACCTTC. Amino acids: CSVEDGQGSTSNYGYTF. The J gene is TRBJ1-2, the V gene TRBV29-1, with a weak D call TRBD1 (5 bases). In germline, CDR1 is SQVTM, CDR2 ANQGSEA. This CDR3 contains 17 residues. V was cut by 0 bases and J by 0 bases, with 17 bases left in between. Filled out from reference TRBV29-1 and TRBJ1-2, the complete variable domain reads SAVISQKPSRDICQRGTSLTIQCQVDSQVTMMFWYRQQPGQSLTLIATANQGSEATYESGFVIDKFPISRPNLTFSTLTVSNMSPEDSSIYLCSVEDGQGSTSNYGYTFGSGTRLTVV.

This clone was picked up one time. This chain uses TRBV5-1 with TRBJ1-2; D unclear. V lost 7 bases, J lost 3 bases, and 10 bases lay in between. This CDR3 is 12 amino acids long. Germline assignment: CDR1 SGHRS and CDR2 YFSETQ. The CDR3 here is CASGERDYGYTF. CDR3 nucleotides: TGCGCCAGCGGAGAGCGGGACTATGGCTACACCTTC.

This rearrangement joins TRBV6-2 or TRBV6-3 to TRBJ2-2; 7 bases are shared with TRBD2. CDR3 size: 18 residues. V gave up 5 bases and J gave up 0 bases; unmatched junction bases: 12. The germline CDR1 and CDR2 sequences are MNHEY and SVGEGT. CDR3 DNA: TGTGCCAGCAGTACCTCGGGACTAACTCTCCCGAACACCGGGGAGCTGTTTTTT. Its protein product is CASSTSGLTLPNTGELFF.

The rearrangement uses TRBV30 and TRBJ2-1, with 9 bases lining up with TRBD2. In germline, CDR1 is GTSNPN, CDR2 SVGIG (reference sequence). The CDR3 contains 15 residues. V shed 4 bases and J 9 bases; nucleotides not matched to a gene: 13. The CDR3 nucleotides read TGTGCCTGGAATCTTGTCCGCGGGGGGGCCGCTGAGCAGTTCTTC. Translating it yields CAWNLVRGGAAEQFF.

This clone was recorded a few times. The rearrangement links TRBV3-1 (or the pseudogene TRBV3-2) to TRBJ2-7, with a tentative D call TRBD2 (6 bases). V dropped 1 base and J dropped 7 bases, with 14 bases sitting between them. CDR1 is LGHDT and CDR2 is YNNKEL in the germline V gene (reference sequence). This CDR3 has 14 amino acids. The CDR3 loop is CASSQGGAGGEQYF. CDR3 nucleotide sequence: TGTGCCAGCAGCCAAGGAGGGGCAGGAGGGGAGCAGTACTTC.

The chain has TRBV7-9 and TRBJ2-7; 7 bases align to TRBD1. Germline V lookup: CDR1 SEHNR, CDR2 FQNEAQ (reference sequence). With 5 bases clipped from V and 6 bases from J, the junction kept 7 bases outside the gene matches. The CDR3 is 13 residues long. The CDR3 spells CASSETGNIEQYF. The CDR3 nucleotides read TGTGCCAGCAGCGAGACAGGGAATATCGAGCAGTACTTC.

The CDR3 DNA follows: TGTGCCAGCAGCTTCCGGGAGCTCGAAGAGACCCAGTACTTC. This codes for CASSFRELEETQYF. The chain combines TRBV7-9 with TRBJ2-5, with D maybe TRBD2 (6 bases). The CDR3 spans 14 residues. The germline V gene has CDR1 SEHNR and CDR2 FQNEAQ (reference sequence). V was cut by 3 bases and J by 3 bases, with 11 bases left in between.

V is TRBV5-1 and J is TRBJ2-2; 7 bases map to TRBD2. The junction had 13 bases not matched to a gene; V was cut back by 6 bases and J by 2 bases. The germline V gene has CDR1 SGHRS and CDR2 YFSETQ. CDR3 size: 17 residues. The DNA of the CDR3 is TGCGCCAGCACGGGGGGTACGGCTAGCGGAAACACCGGGGAGCTGTTTTTT. As protein: CASTGGTASGNTGELFF.

The J gene is TRBJ1-1, the V gene TRBV14; unclear D gene. This CDR3 is built from 15 residues. V lost 0 bases and J lost 0, with 8 bases in between. In germline, CDR1 is SGHDN, CDR2 FVKESK. The CDR3 nucleotides read TGTGCCAGCAGCCAAGAGACGGCGGTGAACACTGAAGCTTTCTTT. It codes for CASSQETAVNTEAFF.

The V and J genes are TRBV7-2 and TRBJ2-3; 11 nucleotides match TRBD1. V lost 4 bases to trimming and J lost 8 bases; unmatched junction nucleotides: 11. The CDR3 spans 16 residues. Germline CDR1 and CDR2: SGHTA and FQGNSA. The CDR3 nucleotides are TGTGCCAGCAGCTCCTACCGGGACAGGGGGGGTGCTACGCAGTATTTT. Translation gives CASSSYRDRGGATQYF.

This clone was seen once. The rearrangement uses TRBV20-1 and TRBJ2-3; 9 positions match TRBD2. Trimming removed 3 bases from V and 0 bases from J; junction bases left unmatched: 13. The CDR3 runs 18 residues. The V gene's germline CDR1 is DFQATT and CDR2 SNEGSKA (reference sequence). The CDR3 loop reads CSASPSGKLRSSTDTQYF. The CDR3 nucleotides are TGCAGTGCTAGTCCTAGCGGGAAACTCCGGTCTAGCACAGATACGCAGTATTTT.

V usage is TRBV11-2 and J usage is TRBJ2-2; 11 nucleotides line up with TRBD1. After removal of 5 bases from V and 5 bases from J, the junction contained 10 bases not matched to a gene. The CDR3 loop spans 17 amino acids. CDR1 SGHAT and CDR2 FQNNGV come from the germline V gene. This CDR3 reads CASSHAGQGARTGELFF. The CDR3 DNA reads TGTGCCAGCAGCCACGCTGGACAGGGGGCTCGGACCGGGGAGCTGTTTTTT.

The rearrangement uses TRBV9 and TRBJ1-1; weak D call: TRBD1 (5 bases). The CDR3 is 15 residues long. Trimming removed 4 bases from V and 0 bases from J, with 13 bases in between. Germline-derived CDR1 and CDR2 are SGDLS and YYNGEE. This CDR3 reads CASSQGGSMNTEAFF. The CDR3 DNA is TGTGCCAGCAGCCAGGGAGGGAGTATGAACACTGAAGCTTTCTTT.

The chain is built from TRBV29-1 and TRBJ2-5; TRBD2 aligns across 8 bases. Germline CDR1 SQVTM, CDR2 ANQGSEA. The CDR3 runs 14 residues. Trimming took 8 bases from V and 3 from J; bases not matched to a gene: 11. CDR3 bases: TGCAGCTCCCGGGAGCGGGGGAGGGAAGAGACCCAGTACTTC. Protein sequence: CSSRERGREETQYF. The whole variable domain, filled in from reference TRBV29-1 and TRBJ2-5, reads SAVISQKPSRDICQRGTSLTIQCQVDSQVTMMFWYRQQPGQSLTLIATANQGSEATYESGFVIDKFPISRPNLTFSTLTVSNMSPEDSSIYLCSSRERGREETQYFGPGTRLLVL.

V and J are TRBV9 and TRBJ1-2; D unresolved. V lost 0 bases and J 8 bases, leaving 8 bases between the germline ends. From germline, CDR1 is SGDLS and CDR2 YYNGEE. The CDR3 runs 12 residues. The CDR3 protein is CASSVDSWGYTF. CDR3 DNA: TGTGCCAGCAGCGTAGACAGCTGGGGCTACACCTTC.

There are a few counts of this clone. The chain recombines TRBV15 with TRBJ1-6; no clear D. The CDR3 extends over 15 amino acids. The V and J ends lost 6 bases and 4 bases respectively, with 13 bases between them. Germline values: CDR1 LNHNV, CDR2 YYDKDF (reference sequence). The CDR3 spells CATSPQAGYNSPLHF. The CDR3 DNA is TGTGCCACCAGTCCCCAGGCTGGGTATAATTCACCCCTCCACTTT.

V gene TRBV9 combines with J gene TRBJ1-4, with 9 bases identical to TRBD1. From germline, CDR1 is SGDLS and CDR2 YYNGEE. Unmatched junction bases numbered 4, after V lost 3 bases and J lost 4 bases. The CDR3 is 15 residues long. The CDR3 is CASSGQGEGNEKLFF. CDR3 DNA sequence: TGTGCCAGCAGCGGACAGGGGGAGGGTAATGAAAAACTGTTTTTT.

The chain employs TRBV27 and TRBJ1-2; D perhaps matches TRBD1 (5 bases). Germline CDR1 reads MNHEY; CDR2 reads SMNVEV (reference sequence). V lost 0 bases to trimming and J lost 3 bases, with 8 bases between them. The CDR3 is 14 amino acids. Written as DNA, the CDR3 is TGTGCCAGCAGTTTATCCAGGGTAGACTATGGCTACACCTTC. Protein: CASSLSRVDYGYTF.

The chain recombines TRBV19 with TRBJ2-2; TRBD1 is a possible D gene (6 bases). The CDR3 runs to 13 residues. V was cut by 6 bases and J by 6 bases, with 11 bases left in between. Per the germline V gene, CDR1 is LNHDA and CDR2 is SQIVND (reference sequence). The CDR3 DNA sequence: TGTGCCAGTAGCCCACAGGGACCCGGGGAGCTGTTTTTT. Translated: CASSPQGPGELFF.

This chain joins TRBV6-4 and TRBJ2-1; the match to TRBD2 covers 10 bases. CDR3 size: 13 residues. Trimming cost V 6 bases and J 12 bases; bases outside gene matches: 8. Germline V CDR1 and CDR2: MRHNA, SNTAGT. This CDR3 reads CASRRTSGTAQFF. The CDR3, as DNA: TGTGCCAGCAGAAGGACTAGCGGAACCGCGCAGTTCTTC.

The CDR3 loop reads CASSQHSSYEQYF. The CDR3 nucleotides are TGCGCCAGCAGCCAACACAGCTCCTACGAGCAGTACTTC. The gene calls are TRBV4-1 and TRBJ2-7, with unresolved D. CDR3 size: 13 residues. Germline-derived CDR1 and CDR2 are MGHRA and YSYEKL. Deletions cut 2 bases from V and 0 bases from J, with 5 bases between.

The rearrangement uses TRBV29-1 and TRBJ1-2; the D is unclear. Trimming left V 6 bases short and J 8 bases short, with 16 bases between. The germline gives CDR1 SQVTM, CDR2 ANQGSEA. The CDR3 has 12 residues. The CDR3 here is CSVMDATGGYTF. CDR3 DNA: TGCAGCGTCATGGATGCAACGGGAGGCTACACCTTC.

The J gene is TRBJ2-7, the V gene TRBV7-2; TRBD1 is a possible D gene (6 bases). V dropped 2 bases and J dropped 3 bases, with 14 bases sitting between them. CDR3 length: 15 residues. Germline CDR1 and CDR2: SGHTA and FQGNSA. The CDR3 sequence: CASSLFRGQLYEQYF. The CDR3 nucleotides are TGTGCCAGCAGCTTATTCCGGGGACAACTCTACGAGCAGTACTTC.

V gene TRBV9 combines with J gene TRBJ2-3; TRBD1 is a possible D gene (5 bases). V lost 7 bases and J lost 4, with 10 bases in between. Germline V gives CDR1 SGDLS, CDR2 YYNGEE. This CDR3 is 12 amino acids long. The CDR3, as DNA: TGTGCCAGCTCTTTAGGGGCAGATACGCAGTATTTT. Protein product: CASSLGADTQYF.

The gene calls are TRBV9 and TRBJ1-1, with D maybe TRBD1 (5 bases). The V end lost 0 bases, the J end lost 7 bases, and 7 bases lay between the germline ends. This CDR3 has 12 residues. CDR1 and CDR2 (germline): SGDLS, YYNGEE. The CDR3 DNA sequence: TGTGCCAGCAGCGTAGAAAGGGGTGAAGCTTTCTTT. Protein sequence: CASSVERGEAFF.

The CDR3 loop is CASSTPGQGAYGYTF. CDR3 in DNA: TGTGCCAGCAGCACTCCGGGACAGGGGGCCTATGGCTACACCTTC. This rearrangement joins TRBV28 to TRBJ1-2; 12 bases fit TRBD1. The CDR3 is made up of 15 amino acids. The V gene end was trimmed by 6 bases and the J gene end by 4 bases; junction bases not matched to a gene: 6. Germline values: CDR1 MDHEN, CDR2 SYDVKM.

The table lists this clone with a count of one. The gene calls are TRBV5-1 and TRBJ1-4; D remains unclear. Trimming pared 4 bases from V and 4 bases from J, leaving 11 bases between. The CDR3 consists of 14 residues. Germline CDR1 SGHRS, CDR2 YFSETQ. The CDR3 reads CASSLGGDNEKLFF. CDR3 in DNA: TGCGCCAGCAGCCTAGGTGGCGATAATGAAAAACTGTTTTTT.

The table lists this clone with a few counts. J is TRBJ2-5 and V is TRBV5-1; 11 bases map to TRBD1. Germline CDR1 and CDR2: SGHRS and YFSETQ. The CDR3 has 15 amino acids. Trimming cost V 4 bases and J 5 bases; bases outside gene matches: 7. DNA of the CDR3: TGCGCCAGCAGCGATGGACAGGGGGCAGGGGAGACCCAGTACTTC. This sequence encodes CASSDGQGAGETQYF.

The V call is TRBV5-1, the J call TRBJ1-6, with 9 bases fitting TRBD1. J lost 7 bases, V lost 0 bases, and 5 bases had no gene match. The CDR3 covers 16 residues. Germline values: CDR1 SGHRS, CDR2 YFSETQ. DNA for the CDR3: TGCGCCAGCAGCTTGGATGAGACAGGGGGAAATTCACCCCTCCACTTT. It specifies CASSLDETGGNSPLHF. Full variable domain (remainder filled in from reference TRBV5-1 and TRBJ1-6): KAGVTQTPRYLIKTRGQQVTLSCSPISGHRSVSWYQQTPGQGLQFLFEYFSETQRNKGNFPGRFSGRQFSNSRSEMNVSTLELGDSALYLCASSLDETGGNSPLHFGNGTRLTVT.